This T cell receptor (beta chain) appears in the sequencing data of a study of blood T cell repertoires in COVID-19. Study at large: Material from acute and convalescent COVID-19 was sourced from the United States, Italy and Spain. T cells, B-cell-depleted T cells, or PBMCs provided the cDNA or gDNA that served as material.

J lost 0 bases, V lost 6 bases, and 5 bases had no gene match. The CDR3 loop spans 15 amino acids. From germline, CDR1 is MGHDK and CDR2 SYGVNS. Study processing details: It was from reference gene primer amplification that nucleated cell counts were estimated. TCRdb's copy holds only in-frame clones and misses some; the assay was immunoSEQ multiplex PCR. From that table come the V and J calls and clone size; the DNA was used to work out D and trimming. The data hold about 220,000 clones, with approximately 81% observed a single time. The rearrangement joins TRBV25-1 to TRBJ1-3; TRBD1 matches at 7 bases. This receptor was obtained from a woman older than 75 with acute or convalescent COVID-19. The sequencing sample was made of peripheral blood. DNA for the CDR3: TGTGCCAGCAGCGACAGACAGGGCTCTGGAAACACCATATATTTT. Protein product: CASSDRQGSGNTIYF. The variable domain in full, completed from reference TRBV25-1 and TRBJ1-3, reads EADIYQTPRYLVIGTGKKITLECSQTMGHDKMYWYQQDPGMELHLIHYSYGVNSTEKGDLSSESTVSRIRTEHFPLTLESARPSHTSQYLCASSDRQGSGNTIYFGEGSWLTVV.